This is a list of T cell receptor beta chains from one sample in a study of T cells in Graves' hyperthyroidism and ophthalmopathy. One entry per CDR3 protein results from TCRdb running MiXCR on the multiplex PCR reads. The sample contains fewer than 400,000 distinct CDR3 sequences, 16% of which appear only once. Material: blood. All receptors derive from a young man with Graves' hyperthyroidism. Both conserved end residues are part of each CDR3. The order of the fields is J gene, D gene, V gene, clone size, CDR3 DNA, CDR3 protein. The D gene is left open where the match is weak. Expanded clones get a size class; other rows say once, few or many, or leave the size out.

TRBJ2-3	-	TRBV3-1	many	TGTGCCAGCAGCGTCGGCACCAACAGACCAGATACGCAGTATTTT	CASSVGTNRPDTQYF
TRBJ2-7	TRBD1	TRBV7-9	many	TGTGCCAGCAGCTTAGGGTTTTCAGGACAGGGATCCTACGAGCAGTACTTC	CASSLGFSGQGSYEQYF
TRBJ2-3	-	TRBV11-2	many	TGTGCCAGCAGCTTAAATTGGCAGACCATAGGACGCACAGATACGCAGTATTTT	CASSLNWQTIGRTDTQYF
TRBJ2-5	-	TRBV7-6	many	TGTGCCAGCAGCCCGCCAGGGGCAGAGACCCAGTACTTC	CASSPPGAETQYF
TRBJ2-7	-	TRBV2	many	TGTGCCAGCAGTGCCAGGGTAAGCTCCTACGAGCAGTACTTC	CASSARVSSYEQYF
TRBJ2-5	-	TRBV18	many	TGTGCCAGCTCACCGGCAGACTCATACCAAGAGACCCAGTACTTC	CASSPADSYQETQYF
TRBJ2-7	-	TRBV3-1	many	TGTGCCAGCAGCCAAGAACTTACCTACGAGCAGTACTTC	CASSQELTYEQYF
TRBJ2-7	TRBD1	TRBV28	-	TGTGCCAGCACCCGATCGGACAGGGGAACCTACGAGCAGTACTTC	CASTRSDRGTYEQYF
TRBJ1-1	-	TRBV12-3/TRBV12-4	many	TGTGCCAGCAGTTTTTGGGAGGGGCCGAACACTGAAGCTTTCTTT	CASSFWEGPNTEAFF
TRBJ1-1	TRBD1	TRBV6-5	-	TGTGCCAGCAGTTCCGGGACAGGGGCCTCGATTCTTATGAACACTGAAGCTTTCTTT	CASSSGTGASILMNTEAFF
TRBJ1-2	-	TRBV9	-	TGTGCCAGCAGCCCCGCCGGGGGGCCTAACGGTGGCTACACCTTC	CASSPAGGPNGGYTF
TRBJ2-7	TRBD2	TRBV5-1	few	TGCGCCAGCAGCTTTAGCGGGAGTGGCTACGAGCAGTACTTC	CASSFSGSGYEQYF
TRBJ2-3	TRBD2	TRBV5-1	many	TGCGCCAGCAGCCCGGGACTAGCGGGAGCGGCCGCAGATACGCAGTATTTT	CASSPGLAGAAADTQYF
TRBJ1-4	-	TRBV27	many	TGTGCCAGCAGCCAGACAGCCGCAACTAATGAAAAACTGTTTTTT	CASSQTAATNEKLFF
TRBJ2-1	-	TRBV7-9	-	TGTGCCAGCAGCTTCCTCCTGGGAAGCTCCTACAATGAGCAGTTCTTC	CASSFLLGSSYNEQFF
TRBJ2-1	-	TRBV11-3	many	TGTGCCAGCAGCTCCACAGGGACTTACAATGAGCAGTTCTTC	CASSSTGTYNEQFF
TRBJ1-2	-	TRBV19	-	TGTGCCAGTAGTATACCAGGGACAAACTATGGCTACACCTTC	CASSIPGTNYGYTF
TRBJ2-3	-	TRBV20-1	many	TGCAGTGTCCCTGGCGGGAGCACAGATACGCAGTATTTT	CSVPGGSTDTQYF
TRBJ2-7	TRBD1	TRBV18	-	TGTGCCAGCTCTCCCGGGACAGGGGGCGCGGGCGAGCAGTACTTC	CASSPGTGGAGEQYF
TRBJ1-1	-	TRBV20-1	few	TGCAGTGCTGCCGCGCCGGGCGAAGCTTTCTTT	CSAAAPGEAFF
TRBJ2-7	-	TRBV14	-	TGTGCCAGCAGCCAAGATCGCGCGGGATTCTACGAGCAGTACTTC	CASSQDRAGFYEQYF
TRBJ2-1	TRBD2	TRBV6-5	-	TGTGCCAGTCACTTAGCGGGAGGGTACTACAATGAGCAATTCTTC	CASHLAGGYYNEQFF
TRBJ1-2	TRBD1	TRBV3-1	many	TGTGCCAGCAGCCAAGCCAGGGGGAGCTATGGCTACACCTTC	CASSQARGSYGYTF
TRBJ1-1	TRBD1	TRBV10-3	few	TGTGCCATCACTGGGACAGGGAACGCTGAAGCTTTCTTT	CAITGTGNAEAFF
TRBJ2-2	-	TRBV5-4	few	TGTGCCAGCAGCTTGGGAGGGACAATAAACACCGGGGAGCTGCTTTTT	CASSLGGTINTGELLF
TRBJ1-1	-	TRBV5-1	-	TGCGCCAGCAGCTTGGTCGGGGGCCTGGGGGCTGAAGCTTTCTTT	CASSLVGGLGAEAFF
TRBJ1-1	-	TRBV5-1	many	TGCGCCAGCAGCTTCGACGGGAGGGGGGTTGAAGCTTTCTTT	CASSFDGRGVEAFF
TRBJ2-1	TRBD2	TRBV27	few	TGTGCCAGCCGCCCCCTGGGGAATAGCGGGAGTGGTGAGCAGTTCTTC	CASRPLGNSGSGEQFF
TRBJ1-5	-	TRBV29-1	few	TGCAGCGTTGGAGAGGGGGTTTCCAATCAGCCCCAGCATTTT	CSVGEGVSNQPQHF
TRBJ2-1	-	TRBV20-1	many	TGCAGTGCCGAAGCTCCAAATGAGCAGTTCTTC	CSAEAPNEQFF
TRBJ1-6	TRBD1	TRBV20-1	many	TGCAGTGCTAGGGCCGGACAGGGCGACGTTCTCCACTTT	CSARAGQGDVLHF
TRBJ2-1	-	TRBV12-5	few	TGTGCTAGTGGTCGAGACTACCAGGTTTTCAATGAGCAGTTCTTC	CASGRDYQVFNEQFF
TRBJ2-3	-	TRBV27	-	TGTGCCAGCAGTTTATCGGTAGGGACCACAGATACGCAGTATTTT	CASSLSVGTTDTQYF
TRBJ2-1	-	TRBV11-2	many	TGTGCCAGCAGCTTAGATTGGCAGGGGTATGAGCAGTTCTTC	CASSLDWQGYEQFF
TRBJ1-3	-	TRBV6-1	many	TGTGCCAGCAAGAGGGTGCAAACTGGAAACACCATATATTTT	CASKRVQTGNTIYF